This TCR beta chain was obtained from a study of regulatory T cells in long-lasting Graves disease. Time point in this sample: newly diagnosed GD, antithyroid drugs for less than 3 months. Making the TCR library involved RNA that had been extracted from PBMCs. V lost 10 bases to trimming and J lost 2 bases; unmatched junction nucleotides: 14. Germline V gene data show CDR1 as SNHLY and CDR2 as FYNNEI. The CDR3 is 18 amino acids. According to the study, TCR beta libraries were built with iRepertoire HTBI primers and CDR3-region Arm-PCR. TCRdb independently ran MiXCR on the multiplex PCR reads; one entry per CDR3 protein. The profile shows 520,000 or so distinct CDR3 sequences, approximately 12% of them singletons. This clonotype was detected ten times or more. The same specimen was also included in a second study, on T cells in Graves' hyperthyroidism and ophthalmopathy. That source adds: With a duration under 2 months, the hyperthyroidism was newly diagnosed in patients aged 18 to 65.

The source is a woman aged 30 to 39 with Graves disease. This chain uses TRBV2 with TRBJ2-1, with TRBD2 identical over 13 bases. The sequences come from peripheral blood mononuclear cells (PBMCs), collected at new diagnosis, from a patient treated with antithyroid drugs. CDR3 nucleotide sequence: TGTGCCACCAAAGCGCGGACTAGCGGGAGATCGCCCTACAATGAGCAGTTCTTC. Translation: CATKARTSGRSPYNEQFF. Together with reference TRBV2 and TRBJ2-1, the CDR3 gives the full variable domain: EPEVTQTPSHQVTQMGQEVILRCVPISNHLYFYWYRQILGQKVEFLVSFYNNEISEKSEIFDDQFSVERPDGSNFTLKIRSTKLEDSAMYFCATKARTSGRSPYNEQFFGPGTRLTVL.